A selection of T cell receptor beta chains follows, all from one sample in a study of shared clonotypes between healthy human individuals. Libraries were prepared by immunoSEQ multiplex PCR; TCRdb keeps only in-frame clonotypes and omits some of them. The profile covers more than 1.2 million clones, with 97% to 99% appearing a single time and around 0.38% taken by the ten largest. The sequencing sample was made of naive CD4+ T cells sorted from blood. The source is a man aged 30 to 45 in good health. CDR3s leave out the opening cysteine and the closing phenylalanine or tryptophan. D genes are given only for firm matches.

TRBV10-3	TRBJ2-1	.	ATSPHNEQF
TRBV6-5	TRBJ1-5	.	ASSYFAGQGPRH
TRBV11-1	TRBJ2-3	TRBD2	ASSGLAGATDTQY
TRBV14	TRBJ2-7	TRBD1	ASSQDSGWTGVFYEQY
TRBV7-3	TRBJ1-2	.	ASSLTPAGRAGYT
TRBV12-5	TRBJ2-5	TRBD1	ASGTGTAQETQY
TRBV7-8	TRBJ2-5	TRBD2	ASSLWISLSGRALKETQY
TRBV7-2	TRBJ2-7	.	ASSLTSYEQY
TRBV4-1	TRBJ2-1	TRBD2	ASSQAGGAYNEQF
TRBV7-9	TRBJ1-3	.	ASSQDSGNTIY
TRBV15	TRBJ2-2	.	ATSRENIKSGELF
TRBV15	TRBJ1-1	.	ATSRVSEAF
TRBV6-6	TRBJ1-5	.	ASSYRSSNQPQH
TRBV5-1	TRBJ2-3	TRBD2	ASSSGLAAYPGDTQY
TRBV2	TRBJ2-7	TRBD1	ASWNRDRRYEQY
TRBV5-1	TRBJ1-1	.	ASSLAGKSQAF
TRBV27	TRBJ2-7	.	ASSLRTARVSYEQY
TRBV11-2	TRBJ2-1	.	ASSLVLQYNEQF
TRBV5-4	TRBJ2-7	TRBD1	ASSLTGTGSYEQY
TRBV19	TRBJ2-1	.	ASSGDSLEQF
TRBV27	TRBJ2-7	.	ASSQSTEQY
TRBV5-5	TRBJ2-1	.	ASSIGGPDEQF
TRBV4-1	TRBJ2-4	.	ASSQTGGVAKNIQY
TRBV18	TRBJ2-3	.	ASSPRRVGDTQY
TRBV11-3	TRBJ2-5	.	ASSVVGRGGETQY
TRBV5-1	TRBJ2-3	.	ASSNKTSSTDTQY
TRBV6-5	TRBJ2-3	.	ASSYRGASTDTQY
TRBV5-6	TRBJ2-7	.	ASSLDGVEQY
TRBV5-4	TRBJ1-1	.	ASSLNRRTEAF
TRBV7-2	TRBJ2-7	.	ASSLALGEQY
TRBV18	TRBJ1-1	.	ASSPGGNTEAF
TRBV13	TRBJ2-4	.	ASSQQGPKNIQY
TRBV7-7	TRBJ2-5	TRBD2	ASSHGLAGGETQY
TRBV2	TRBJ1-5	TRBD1	ASLEGQYSNQPQH
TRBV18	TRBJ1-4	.	ASSPQGSANEKLF
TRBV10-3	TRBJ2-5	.	AIRKGTAEETQY
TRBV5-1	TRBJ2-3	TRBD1	ASSSPGQSTDTQY
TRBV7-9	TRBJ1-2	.	ASSWGGDAQHGYT
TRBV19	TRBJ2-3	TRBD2	ASSIRTGTSGNPSTDTQY
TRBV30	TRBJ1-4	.	AAVGAADEKLF
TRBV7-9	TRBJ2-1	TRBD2	ASSFLAGGIFNEQF
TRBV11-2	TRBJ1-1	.	ASSLVSVRTVNTEAF
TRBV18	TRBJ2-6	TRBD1	ASSHRDRGFGSGANVLT
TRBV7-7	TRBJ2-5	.	ASSLGGIGETQY
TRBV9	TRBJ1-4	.	ASSEVGPNEKLF
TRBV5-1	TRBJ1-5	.	ASSLAPGYQPQH
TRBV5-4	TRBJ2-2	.	ASSTPRESNTGELF
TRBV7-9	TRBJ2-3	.	ASSLTGADTQY
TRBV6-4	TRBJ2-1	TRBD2	ASSFLAGGPRNEQF
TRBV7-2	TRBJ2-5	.	ASSPRRETQY
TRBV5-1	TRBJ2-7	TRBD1	ASTLLTGDYEQY
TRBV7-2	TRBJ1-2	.	ASSLAGQGYGYT
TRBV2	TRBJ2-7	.	ASRLQGYEQY
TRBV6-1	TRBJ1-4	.	ASSGALRGEKLF
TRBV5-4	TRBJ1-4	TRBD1	ASSDKQGAGEKLF
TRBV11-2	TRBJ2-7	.	ASSQGFWGTYEQY
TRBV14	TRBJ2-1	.	ASSQVQGGEQF
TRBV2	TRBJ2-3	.	ASRETSLSTDTQY
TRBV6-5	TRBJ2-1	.	ASSYSYNEQF
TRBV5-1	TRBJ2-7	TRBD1	ASSLVQGAEEQY